Below are 11 T cell receptor beta chains sequenced from a single sample in a study of response to subunit inactivated influenza vaccine. Each CDR3 protein is one row after TCRdb ran MiXCR on the RT-PCR reads. Of roughly 650,000 distinct CDR3 sequences detected, 15% to 18% appear once; the ten largest clones hold under 14%. The source was PBMCs from blood, collected about 12 days after vaccination. These receptors originate from a man aged 50-59 years who received an inactivated influenza vaccine.

There are a few counts of this clonotype. The chain carries TRBV29-1 and TRBJ2-7, with TRBD1 identical over 8 bases. Germline lookup yields CDR1 SQVTM and CDR2 ANQGSEA. V was clipped by 3 bases and J by 5 bases; unmatched bases: 6. This CDR3 contains 13 residues. CDR3 loop: CSVDPGGGDEQYF. The CDR3 DNA reads as TGCAGCGTTGACCCAGGGGGCGGGGACGAGCAGTACTTC.

The J gene is TRBJ2-7, the V gene TRBV4-1, with no clear D. The CDR3 totals 16 residues. The V gene's germline CDR1 is MGHRA and CDR2 YSYEKL. Trimming removed 4 bases at V and 4 bases at J, with 20 bases between. The CDR3 nucleotides are TGCGCCAGCAGCCTCGCCCCGGACCCCACAGCTTACGAGCAGTACTTC. Translating gives CASSLAPDPTAYEQYF.

The table lists this clonotype with many counts. V gene TRBV5-1 combines with J gene TRBJ2-7; TRBD1 matches 7 bases. V shed 0 bases, J shed 3 bases, and the junction held 9 bases outside the gene matches. Germline CDR1 SGHRS, CDR2 YFSETQ. The CDR3 is 16 residues long. The chain's CDR3 is CASSLELTGNIYEQYF. CDR3 sequence (DNA): TGCGCCAGCAGCTTGGAACTGACAGGGAACATCTACGAGCAGTACTTC.

This rearrangement joins TRBV28 to TRBJ2-2, with 8 nucleotides matching TRBD2. J gave up 1 base and V 7 bases, and 5 bases lay outside the gene matches. This CDR3 comprises 15 residues. Germline CDR1 is MDHEN and CDR2 is SYDVKM. The CDR3 loop is CASTVSGVNTGELFF. The DNA of the CDR3 is TGTGCCAGCACCGTTAGCGGGGTGAACACCGGGGAGCTGTTTTTT.

This clonotype came up many times. This chain links TRBV5-1 with TRBJ2-5, with 9 nucleotides matching TRBD2. Per germline, CDR1 SGHRS and CDR2 YFSETQ. The CDR3 is 18 amino acids. With V trimmed by 2 bases and J by 7 bases, 18 bases remained unmatched. CDR3 loop: CASSLVGAERGDSGTQYF. CDR3 DNA sequence: TGCGCCAGCAGCTTAGTAGGTGCCGAGCGGGGGGACTCGGGGACCCAGTACTTC.

This clonotype was counted at least ten times. The chain joins TRBV12-3 or TRBV12-4 to TRBJ2-5; D perhaps matches TRBD1 (5 bases). V was shortened by 5 bases and J by 7 bases, with 14 bases between the two germline ends. This CDR3 contains 13 residues. CDR3 DNA sequence: TGTGCCAGCAGTCCCATAAAAAGGGGGACCCAGTACTTC. This encodes CASSPIKRGTQYF.

This clonotype was picked up many times. The gene calls are TRBV20-1 and TRBJ2-3, with D uncertain. The germline V gene has CDR1 DFQATT and CDR2 SNEGSKA (reference sequence). This CDR3 region has 13 residues. Trimming stripped 6 bases from V and 0 bases from J, with 10 bases between. The CDR3, as DNA: TGCAGTGCCCCCATTGGGAGCACAGATACGCAGTATTTT. This codes for CSAPIGSTDTQYF.

V and J are TRBV9 and TRBJ1-1, with D hard to call. Germline V gene sequence: CDR1 SGDLS, CDR2 YYNGEE. V was clipped by 1 base and J by 1 base, with 8 bases between them. The CDR3 sequence is 14 residues long. The CDR3 DNA sequence: TGTGCCAGCAGCGTATCGCCGGAGAACACTGAAGCTTTCTTT. The encoded protein is CASSVSPENTEAFF.

This clonotype showed up just a few times. The V and J genes are TRBV2 and TRBJ2-7; D might be TRBD2 (5 bases). This CDR3 comprises 13 residues. Trimming took off 3 bases at V and 4 bases at J, with 10 bases between the two ends. Germline CDR1 reads SNHLY; CDR2 reads FYNNEI. In nucleotides, the CDR3 is TGTGCCAGCAGTGATCCGGGCGGGTACGAGCAGTACTTC. Protein product: CASSDPGGYEQYF.

This chain uses TRBV5-1 with TRBJ2-5; D not resolved. CDR3 length equals 14 residues. The V and J ends lost 6 bases and 5 bases respectively, with 17 bases between them. Germline V CDR1 and CDR2: SGHRS, YFSETQ. For the CDR3, the DNA is TGCGCCAGCACCACCTCCCGTTTGTGGGAGACCCAGTACTTC. Translation gives CASTTSRLWETQYF.

The chain carries TRBV5-5 and TRBJ2-5, with D unresolved. This CDR3 has 15 residues. CDR1 SGHKS and CDR2 YYEKEE come from the germline V gene (reference sequence). V was pared by 0 bases and J by 3 bases, with 12 bases between. CDR3 amino acids: CASSLGPASEETQYF. The CDR3, as DNA: TGTGCCAGCAGCTTGGGGCCTGCTTCGGAAGAGACCCAGTACTTC.